The TCR beta chain described here comes from a study of shared clonotypes between healthy human individuals. The repertoire was sequenced with immunoSEQ multiplex PCR; TCRdb's copy has only in-frame clones and lacks some. The sample has about 2.4 million clones; about 92% are singletons. J lost 5 bases, V lost 2 bases, and 4 bases had no gene match. The CDR3 spans 14 residues. Germline lookup yields CDR1 LNHDA and CDR2 SQIVND (reference sequence). The sequence derives from a man younger than 35 in good health. V and J are TRBV19 and TRBJ1-2, with 8 bases that match TRBD1. The specimen sequenced was naive CD4+ T cells sorted from blood. Documented subset: CD45RA+ positively selected. CDR3 DNA: TGTGCCAGTAGTATATCGGACAGGGTTTATGGCTACACCTTC. Its protein is CASSISDRVYGYTF.